These 11 T cell receptor beta chains were sequenced from one sample in a study of shared clonotypes between healthy human individuals. Sequencing used immunoSEQ multiplex PCR; TCRdb keeps in-frame clones, though not all of them. Among 300,000 to 350,000 clones listed, around four fifths were seen once. The sequencing sample was made of memory CD4+ T cells sorted from blood. The subset: CD45RA-negative fraction. These TCRs come from a man aged 30 to 45 in good health.

This chain connects TRBV18 to TRBJ2-3, with D unclear. The CDR3 runs to 14 residues. Per the germline V gene, CDR1 is KGHSH and CDR2 is LQKENI. Trimming shortened V by 2 bases and J by 2 bases, and 8 bases separated the two germline ends. CDR3 region: CASSPSPDTDTQYF. The CDR3, as DNA: TGTGCCAGCTCACCATCGCCCGACACAGATACGCAGTATTTT.

The chain uses TRBV5-4 and TRBJ2-7; TRBD2 matches at 10 bases. Germline V lookup: CDR1 SGHNT, CDR2 YYREEE (reference sequence). This CDR3 comprises 15 residues. V lost 5 bases to trimming and J lost 1 base; unmatched junction nucleotides: 6. CDR3 bases: TGTGCCAGCAGAATGCTAGCGGGGGAATCCTACGAGCAGTACTTC. Translated, it gives CASRMLAGESYEQYF.

This clone was counted between two and nine times. This chain uses TRBV6-6 with TRBJ2-7, with 8 positions matching TRBD1. Per the germline V gene, CDR1 is MNHNY and CDR2 is SVGAGI (reference sequence). The length of the CDR3 is 13 residues. V was pared by 5 bases and J by 2 bases, with 2 bases of the junction left unmatched. CDR3 loop: CASSPTGAYEQYF. DNA of the CDR3: TGTGCCAGCAGTCCGACAGGGGCCTACGAGCAGTACTTC.

The chain is built from TRBV19 and TRBJ1-5; tentatively, D is TRBD1 (5 bases). The CDR3 sequence is 14 residues long. V shed 3 bases and J shed 6 bases, with 12 bases lying between them. Germline CDR1 reads LNHDA; CDR2 reads SQIVND (reference sequence). CDR3 DNA sequence: TGTGCCAGTAGTATCGGGGCGGCAAGTCAGCCCCAGCATTTT. Translating it yields CASSIGAASQPQHF. Full variable domain (outside the CDR3, taken from reference TRBV19 and TRBJ1-5): DGGITQSPKYLFRKEGQNVTLSCEQNLNHDAMYWYRQDPGQGLRLIYYSQIVNDFQKGDIAEGYSVSREKKESFPLTVTSAQKNPTAFYLCASSIGAASQPQHFGDGTRLSIL.

In DNA form, the CDR3 reads TGCGCCAGCAGCTCCGTGCGGGGCAACACAGATACGCAGTATTTT. This gives the protein CASSSVRGNTDTQYF. The chain has TRBV4-1 and TRBJ2-3; D is perhaps TRBD2 (6 bases). Germline V gene data show CDR1 as MGHRA and CDR2 as YSYEKL. This CDR3 comprises 15 residues. The germline V and J ends were trimmed by 5 bases and 2 bases, with 14 bases remaining between them.

V usage is TRBV27 and J usage is TRBJ2-1; the match to TRBD2 covers 8 bases. Per the germline V gene, CDR1 is MNHEY and CDR2 is SMNVEV (reference sequence). V lost 6 bases and J lost 8; bases outside the gene matches: 6. The CDR3 spans 13 residues. The CDR3 reads CASRSGTRYEQFF. CDR3 DNA: TGTGCCAGCAGATCCGGGACTAGGTATGAGCAGTTCTTC.

The rearrangement uses TRBV5-1 and TRBJ2-2; 9 bases align to TRBD2. The V and J ends lost 4 bases and 9 bases, in that order; junction bases with no gene match: 10. Germline CDR1 reads SGHRS; CDR2 reads YFSETQ. The CDR3 length is 15 residues. CDR3 region: CASSLGRPSGRELFF. The CDR3 bases are TGCGCCAGCAGCCTTGGAAGGCCTAGCGGGAGGGAGCTGTTTTTT.

The J gene is TRBJ2-1, the V gene TRBV2, with TRBD2 as a possible D gene (5 bases). This CDR3 is 11 amino acids long. Germline CDR1 and CDR2: SNHLY and FYNNEI. Between the trimmed V and J ends, which lost 6 bases and 10 bases, there was a span of 10 bases. The CDR3 spells CASSGIGEQFF. The CDR3 region has the DNA TGTGCCAGCAGCGGGATTGGGGAGCAGTTCTTC.

This clone came up many times. The chain carries TRBV15 and TRBJ2-1; 9 nucleotides match TRBD2. Unmatched junction bases numbered 7, after V lost 0 bases and J lost 7 bases. This CDR3 comprises 16 residues. CDR1 is LNHNV, CDR2 YYDKDF, per germline (reference sequence). Here the CDR3 reads CATSRDRGRGRNEQFF. The CDR3 bases are TGTGCCACCAGCAGAGATCGCGGGAGGGGTCGGAATGAGCAGTTCTTC.

This chain joins TRBV28 and TRBJ1-2, with TRBD1 identical over 9 bases. In germline, CDR1 is MDHEN, CDR2 SYDVKM. This CDR3 spans 14 amino acids. The J segment lost 12 bases and the V segment lost 7 bases, leaving 15 bases of the junction unmatched. As DNA, the CDR3 is TGTGCCAGCAAAATCCCCGGGACAGGGAATCTCCACACCTTC. It translates to CASKIPGTGNLHTF.

The chain couples TRBV6-5 to TRBJ1-4; D may be TRBD1 (6 bases). Germline CDR1 and CDR2: MNHEY and SVGAGI. V lost 0 bases to trimming and J lost 5 bases, with 13 bases between them. CDR3 length: 16 amino acids. CDR3 bases: TGTGCCAGCAGTTACTCGGGCGGACAGAGAAATGAAAAACTGTTTTTT. The encoded protein is CASSYSGGQRNEKLFF.